A single sample is the source of the 20 T cell receptor beta chains below, sequenced in a study of T-cell memory formation after mild COVID-19. TCRdb fed the 5' RACE reads into MiXCR, producing one record per CDR3 protein. The repertoire holds a few hundred thousand distinct CDR3 sequences, with about 23% as singletons. Sequencing was done on a sample of PBMCs or a T cell subset sorted from them (not recorded which). The source is an adult woman who had mild COVID-19 (a few samples of this study predate the infection). Cell type and time point are not known.

The chain's CDR3 is CASSVSSGGAGEQFF. CDR3 in DNA: TGTGCCAGCAGCGTAAGTAGCGGGGGGGCCGGTGAGCAGTTCTTC. This chain connects TRBV9 to TRBJ2-1; TRBD2 matches at 11 bases. CDR1 is SGDLS and CDR2 is YYNGEE in the germline V gene. V lost 1 base and J lost 9; bases outside the gene matches: 6. CDR3 length equals 15 residues. Drawing the rest from reference TRBV9 and TRBJ2-1, the complete variable domain is DSGVTQTPKHLITATGQRVTLRCSPRSGDLSVYWYQQSLDQGLQFLIQYYNGEERAKGNILERFSAQQFPDLHSELNLSSLELGDSALYFCASSVSSGGAGEQFFGPGTRLTVL.

This clonotype was observed a few times. The V call is TRBV4-2, the J call TRBJ2-1, with 7 bases that match TRBD2. The length of the CDR3 is 15 residues. V dropped 4 bases and J dropped 2; count of bases not matched to a gene: 5. The germline CDR1 and CDR2 sequences are LGHNA and YNFKEQ. This CDR3 reads CASSPRGDPYNEQFF. As DNA, the CDR3 is TGTGCCAGCAGCCCCCGGGGGGACCCCTACAATGAGCAGTTCTTC.

This clonotype has a handful of counts. The V and J genes are TRBV19 and TRBJ2-5, with a possible D match to TRBD2 (5 bases). Looked up from germline, CDR1 is LNHDA and CDR2 is SQIVND (reference sequence). The length of the CDR3 is 14 residues. The V gene lost 4 bases and the J gene lost 2 bases, with 11 bases spanning the gap. In DNA form, the CDR3 reads TGTGCCAGTAGTACCCCGACGGGGCAAGAGACCCAGTACTTC. The encoded protein is CASSTPTGQETQYF.

V is TRBV7-9 and J is TRBJ2-7; TRBD2 is a possible D gene (6 bases). Germline V CDR1 and CDR2: SEHNR, FQNEAQ (reference sequence). Trimming cost V 5 bases and J 4 bases, with 15 bases left between them. This CDR3 spans 14 amino acids. The CDR3 loop is CASSRGLSFYEQYF. In nucleotides, the CDR3 is TGTGCCAGCAGCCGGGGACTCTCTTTTTACGAGCAGTACTTC.

This clonotype was counted only a few times. The V gene is TRBV4-1, the J gene TRBJ2-1; 7 bases are a match to TRBD2. CDR1 is MGHRA and CDR2 is YSYEKL in the germline V gene. The J segment lost 4 bases and the V segment lost 3 bases, leaving 9 bases of the junction unmatched. This CDR3 region has 16 residues. The CDR3 DNA is TGCGCCAGCAGCCAGGTTGGGGGGGAGAATTACAATGAGCAGTTCTTC. Amino acids: CASSQVGGENYNEQFF.

This clonotype occurred a few times. The chain combines TRBV6-2 or TRBV6-3 with TRBJ2-5; D might be TRBD1 (6 bases). Per germline, CDR1 MNHEY and CDR2 SVGEGT. This CDR3 has 18 amino acids. Deletions cut 0 bases from V and 2 bases from J, with 19 bases between. CDR3 coding DNA: TGTGCCAGCAGTTACTCGATTGAGACAGGCCGAAGACAAGAGACCCAGTACTTC. Its translation: CASSYSIETGRRQETQYF.

This chain links TRBV4-3 with TRBJ2-5; D possibly matches TRBD1 or TRBD2 (5 bases each). Germline CDR1 is LGHNA and CDR2 is YSLEER. The CDR3 runs to 18 residues. Trimming shortened V by 0 bases and J by 4 bases, and 21 bases separated the two germline ends. Here the CDR3 DNA reads TGCGCCAGCAGCCAAGATCGACTGTCCGGGACCCGGGGAGAGACCCAGTACTTC. The encoded protein is CASSQDRLSGTRGETQYF.

The chain recombines TRBV15 with TRBJ2-3, with 8 bases fitting TRBD2. CDR1 is LNHNV, CDR2 YYDKDF, per germline (reference sequence). V was clipped by 6 bases and J by 7 bases; unmatched bases: 12. The CDR3 is 15 residues long. CDR3 loop: CATSPSRGGQNTQYF. The CDR3 DNA follows: TGTGCCACCAGTCCCTCCCGGGGGGGCCAAAATACGCAGTATTTT.

The sample holds a few counts of this clonotype. The chain recombines TRBV30 with TRBJ2-7; D possibly corresponds to TRBD2 (6 bases). The germline V gene has CDR1 GTSNPN and CDR2 SVGIG (reference sequence). The CDR3 sequence is 12 residues long. V lost 0 bases to trimming and J lost 6 bases, with 9 bases between them. The CDR3 DNA sequence: TGTGCCTGGAGTGTACGAGCGGGCGAGCAGTACTTC. Translating gives CAWSVRAGEQYF.

The table lists this clonotype with a few counts. The chain is built from TRBV24-1 and TRBJ2-7; 8 nucleotides agree with TRBD2. The CDR3 consists of 15 residues. Germline V gene data show CDR1 as KGHDR and CDR2 as SFDVKD. V lost 6 bases, J lost 2 bases, and 8 bases stayed unmatched. CDR3 loop: CATSFTSGSTYEQYF. As DNA, the CDR3 is TGTGCCACCAGTTTTACTAGCGGCAGCACCTACGAGCAGTACTTC.

The chain recombines TRBV10-3 with TRBJ2-3, with a tentative D call TRBD2 (5 bases). V was trimmed by 7 bases and J by 1 base, leaving 12 bases between them. Germline values: CDR1 ENHRY, CDR2 SYGVKD. The CDR3 has 14 amino acids. The CDR3 here is CAINGEPGTDTQYF. CDR3 coding DNA: TGTGCCATCAACGGGGAGCCCGGCACAGATACGCAGTATTTT.

The CDR3 is CACRMGWWGTEAFF. In DNA form, the CDR3 reads TGTGCCTGCAGGATGGGCTGGTGGGGCACTGAAGCTTTCTTT. The rearrangement links TRBV30 to TRBJ1-1, with unresolved D. Trimming took 6 bases from V and 4 from J, leaving 18 bases between them. CDR1 and CDR2 (germline): GTSNPN, SVGIG (reference sequence). The CDR3 spans 14 residues.

This clonotype showed up just once. The V call is TRBV9, the J call TRBJ2-7; 9 bases fit TRBD2. The CDR3 covers 18 residues. V gave up 1 base and J gave up 3 bases; unmatched junction bases: 14. Looked up from germline, CDR1 is SGDLS and CDR2 is YYNGEE. This chain's CDR3 is CASSVTFASGTSGYEQYF. The CDR3 DNA follows: TGTGCCAGCAGCGTAACCTTTGCTAGCGGGACGAGTGGCTACGAGCAGTACTTC.

This clonotype turned up a few times. The chain has TRBV7-2 and TRBJ1-2; no firm D call. Germline V gene lookup returns CDR1 SGHTA and CDR2 FQGNSA. The CDR3 extends over 13 amino acids. Trimming cost V 4 bases and J 3 bases, with 9 bases left between them. As DNA, the CDR3 is TGTGCCAGCAGCTCTGCGGGTTACTATGGCTACACCTTC. Translating gives CASSSAGYYGYTF.

The chain is built from TRBV27 and TRBJ2-5, with 11 bases that match TRBD2. This CDR3 spans 16 amino acids. The V and J ends lost 6 bases and 5 bases, in that order; junction bases with no gene match: 11. Germline V gene lookup returns CDR1 MNHEY and CDR2 SMNVEV (reference sequence). This CDR3 reads CASRTYSGGARETQYF. The CDR3 coding sequence is TGTGCCAGCAGGACCTATAGCGGGGGGGCCCGGGAGACCCAGTACTTC.

This clonotype was recorded a few times. J is TRBJ2-1 and V is TRBV20-1; weak D call: TRBD2 (6 bases). V was trimmed by 5 bases and J by 6 bases, leaving 14 bases between them. This CDR3 contains 13 residues. CDR1 is DFQATT and CDR2 is SNEGSKA in the germline V gene (reference sequence). This CDR3 reads CSALGGGINEQFF. In DNA, the CDR3 is TGCAGTGCTCTAGGTGGCGGGATCAATGAGCAGTTCTTC.

At least ten counts were recorded for this clonotype. One end of the junction fails to match germline, which may point to a read error. V and J are TRBV5-1 and TRBJ2-1; 9 bases are shared with TRBD2. CDR3 length: 15 amino acids. The germline V gene has CDR1 SGHRS and CDR2 YFSETQ. In nucleotides, the CDR3 is TGTGCCAGCAGCCTGACTAGCGGAACCTACAATGAGCAGTTCTTC. Translation gives CASSLTSGTYNEQFF.

This sequence joins TRBV5-1 and TRBJ2-2, with D tentatively TRBD2 (6 bases). Germline V CDR1 and CDR2: SGHRS, YFSETQ. Trimming pared 0 bases from V and 0 bases from J, leaving 12 bases between. This CDR3 has 17 amino acids. In DNA form, the CDR3 reads TGCGCCAGCAGCTTGGGTATCGGGGGAACGAACACCGGGGAGCTGTTTTTT. As protein: CASSLGIGGTNTGELFF.

This clonotype was picked up a small number of times. The V call is TRBV14, the J call TRBJ2-7; D is uncertain. This CDR3 comprises 15 residues. From germline, CDR1 is SGHDN and CDR2 FVKESK. Trimming removed 3 bases from V and 3 bases from J, with 15 bases in between. CDR3 protein: CASSQGSTLRYEQYF. The CDR3, as DNA: TGTGCCAGCAGCCAGGGTTCGACTTTACGCTACGAGCAGTACTTC. Full variable domain (rest looked up from reference TRBV14 and TRBJ2-7): EAGVTQFPSHSVIEKGQTVTLRCDPISGHDNLYWYRRVMGKEIKFLLHFVKESKQDESGMPNNRFLAERTGGTYSTLKVQPAELEDSGVYFCASSQGSTLRYEQYFGPGTRLTVT.

CDR3 sequence: CASSLHGLTGNNEQFF. In nucleotides, the CDR3 is TGTGCCAGCAGCTTACATGGCCTAACGGGAAACAATGAGCAGTTCTTC. This sequence joins TRBV7-2 and TRBJ2-1, with a weak D call TRBD2 (5 bases). The germline V gene encodes CDR1 SGHTA and CDR2 FQGNSA. This CDR3 is built from 16 residues. The V gene lost 2 bases and the J gene lost 5 bases, with 16 bases spanning the gap.